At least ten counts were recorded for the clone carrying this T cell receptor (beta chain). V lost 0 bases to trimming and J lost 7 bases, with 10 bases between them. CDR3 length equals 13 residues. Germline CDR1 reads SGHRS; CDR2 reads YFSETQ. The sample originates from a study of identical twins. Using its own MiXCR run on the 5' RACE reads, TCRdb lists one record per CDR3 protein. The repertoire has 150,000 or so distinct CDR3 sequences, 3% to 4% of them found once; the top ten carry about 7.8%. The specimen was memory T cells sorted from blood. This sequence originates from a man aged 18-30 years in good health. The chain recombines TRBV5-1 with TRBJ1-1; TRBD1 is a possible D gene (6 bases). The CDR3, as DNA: TGCGCCAGCAGCTTGGTGGGGGGCCGTGAAGCTTTCTTT. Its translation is CASSLVGGREAFF.